The 22 T cell receptor beta chains reported below all come from one sample, sequenced in a study of control samples from healthy donors and cancer patients. Libraries were prepared by immunoSEQ multiplex PCR; TCRdb keeps only in-frame clonotypes and omits some of them. The sample consists of over 150,000 clones, roughly 94% of them appearing once. Sequenced sample: PBMCs. The receptors were sampled from a man aged 55 to 70 with colorectal cancer.

The CDR3: CASSLEGLGYNEQYF. CDR3 nucleotide sequence: TGTGCCAGCAGCTTGGAAGGTCTGGGTTACAACGAGCAGTACTTC. This sequence joins TRBV5-6 and TRBJ2-7; D gene uncertain. The CDR3 spans 15 residues. V shed 0 bases and J shed 5 bases, with 15 bases lying between them. The V gene's germline CDR1 is SGHDT and CDR2 YYEEEE.

The CDR3 coding sequence is TGTGCCAGCAGCAGCCGGGCCCTCACAGATACGCAGTATTTT. As protein: CASSSRALTDTQYF. The V and J genes are TRBV7-8 and TRBJ2-3; D unresolved. The CDR3 has 14 amino acids. Germline values: CDR1 SGHVS, CDR2 FQNEAQ. Trimming shortened V by 5 bases and J by 2 bases, and 11 bases separated the two germline ends.

The V and J genes are TRBV7-2 and TRBJ1-1, with unresolved D. Trimming removed 5 bases at V and 14 bases at J, with 27 bases between. This CDR3 is 15 amino acids long. Germline V gene sequence: CDR1 SGHTA, CDR2 FQGNSA. The chain's CDR3 is CASSTHPDGPRGGFF. In DNA, the CDR3 is TGTGCCAGCAGCACGCACCCGGACGGTCCGAGAGGAGGGTTCTTT.

This chain uses TRBV19 with TRBJ1-2, with 10 bases lining up with TRBD1. V was clipped by 5 bases and J by 6 bases; unmatched bases: 12. This CDR3 is built from 16 residues. Germline CDR1 LNHDA, CDR2 SQIVND (reference sequence). CDR3 residues: CASSARQGATINGYTF. The CDR3 coding sequence is TGTGCCAGTAGTGCGCGACAGGGGGCAACTATAAATGGCTACACCTTC.

This clone occurred once. The rearrangement links TRBV4-3 to TRBJ2-6; D might be TRBD2 (6 bases). V lost 5 bases to trimming and J lost 2 bases, with 16 bases between them. Germline V gives CDR1 LGHNA, CDR2 YSLEER. This CDR3 contains 17 residues. CDR3 protein: CASSSMGRGTGANVLTF. The CDR3 DNA sequence: TGCGCCAGCAGCTCTATGGGGCGGGGAACTGGGGCCAACGTCCTGACTTTC.

Details on this clone: At the DNA level, this CDR3 is encoded by other sequences in the same sample as well. The chain links TRBV9 to TRBJ1-4; no reliable D call. The V end was cut by 2 bases, the J end by 0 bases, with 5 bases between. Germline CDR1 reads SGDLS; CDR2 reads YYNGEE. The CDR3 has 14 amino acids. The CDR3 here is CASSVGATNEKLFF. The CDR3 nucleotides read TGTGCCAGCAGCGTTGGCGCAACTAATGAAAAACTGTTTTTT.

The V and J genes are TRBV5-4 and TRBJ1-2; possible D gene TRBD1, 6 bases. The V gene's germline CDR1 is SGHNT and CDR2 YYREEE (reference sequence). CDR3 length: 15 amino acids. V shed 5 bases and J shed 5 bases, with 19 bases lying between them. Here the CDR3 reads CASSVPGAGRYGYTF. CDR3 DNA sequence: TGTGCCAGCAGTGTCCCGGGGGCGGGACGTTATGGCTACACCTTC.

The V call is TRBV11-3, the J call TRBJ2-7; D is perhaps TRBD1 or TRBD2 (5 bases each). Germline lookup yields CDR1 SGHNT and CDR2 YENEEA. The CDR3 is made up of 12 amino acids. Trimming pared 5 bases from V and 4 bases from J, leaving 9 bases between. The DNA for the CDR3 is TGTGCCAGCAGCCGGGACGGATACGAGCAGTACTTC. This encodes CASSRDGYEQYF.

This clone has only one observation. J is TRBJ2-3 and V is TRBV12-5; 10 nucleotides line up with TRBD1. V was clipped by 4 bases and J by 3 bases; unmatched bases: 4. Germline CDR1 reads LGHNT; CDR2 reads FRNRAP. The CDR3 sequence is 15 residues long. CDR3 region: CASGSGQGETDTQYF. DNA of the CDR3: TGTGCTAGTGGTTCAGGACAGGGGGAAACAGATACGCAGTATTTT.

The chain uses TRBV10-3 and TRBJ1-2; D gene uncertain. Deletions cut 2 bases from V and 4 bases from J, with 11 bases between. Germline V gene lookup returns CDR1 ENHRY and CDR2 SYGVKD. The CDR3 consists of 14 residues. The CDR3 nucleotides are TGTGCCATCAGTGAGCTGTCCGGGAGCTATGGCTACACCTTC. Translation gives CAISELSGSYGYTF.

The chain uses TRBV19 and TRBJ1-5; TRBD1 is a possible D gene (5 bases). Trimming removed 6 bases at V and 7 bases at J, with 13 bases between. Germline CDR1 LNHDA, CDR2 SQIVND (reference sequence). This CDR3 is 13 amino acids long. The CDR3 DNA reads as TGTGCCAGTAGCCGAGCAGGGAAACAGCCCCAGCATTTT. This translates into CASSRAGKQPQHF.

The J gene is TRBJ2-5, the V gene TRBV29-1; 7 nucleotides line up with TRBD2. The CDR3 contains 12 residues. V shed 6 bases, J shed 2 bases, and the junction held 3 bases outside the gene matches. In germline, CDR1 is SQVTM, CDR2 ANQGSEA. CDR3 in amino acids: CSVLGGQETQYF. The CDR3 DNA follows: TGCAGCGTACTGGGAGGGCAAGAGACCCAGTACTTC.

The chain recombines TRBV3-1 (or the pseudogene TRBV3-2) with TRBJ2-1, with D unresolved. The germline V gene encodes CDR1 LGHDT and CDR2 YNNKEL (reference sequence). V gave up 4 bases and J gave up 6 bases, with 7 bases separating them. The CDR3 has 12 residues. CDR3 DNA: TGTGCCAGCAGCCCGAGGATCAATGAGCAGTTCTTC. Protein sequence: CASSPRINEQFF.

This chain joins TRBV28 and TRBJ1-2; TRBD1 aligns across 11 bases. The germline V gene has CDR1 MDHEN and CDR2 SYDVKM. V trimming: 5 bases; J trimming: 8 bases; junction bases outside the gene matches: 7. This CDR3 comprises 14 residues. The CDR3 bases are TGTGCCAGCAGTACCGGACAGGGGGCCTGGGGCTACACCTTC. Translation: CASSTGQGAWGYTF.

This clone came up a few times. The J gene is TRBJ1-4, the V gene TRBV27; TRBD1 might be the D (5 bases). Germline CDR1 MNHEY, CDR2 SMNVEV (reference sequence). V dropped 5 bases and J dropped 0 bases, with 13 bases sitting between them. The CDR3 runs to 16 residues. CDR3 in amino acids: CASSTRGRATNEKLFF. CDR3 bases: TGTGCCAGCAGTACGAGGGGTCGAGCAACTAATGAAAAACTGTTTTTT.

The chain joins TRBV6-4 to TRBJ2-3, with D perhaps given as TRBD1 or TRBD2 (5 bases each). Trimming left V 3 bases short and J 3 bases short, with 10 bases between. The CDR3 sequence is 14 residues long. Germline CDR1 reads MRHNA; CDR2 reads SNTAGT. The CDR3 sequence: CASSERDGTDTQYF. The DNA of the CDR3 is TGTGCCAGCAGTGAGAGGGACGGAACAGATACGCAGTATTTT.

The rearrangement joins TRBV6-1 to TRBJ1-1, with a weak D call TRBD1 (6 bases). There are 15 residues in the CDR3. CDR1 MNHNS and CDR2 SASEGT come from the germline V gene. Deletions cut 2 bases from V and 5 bases from J, with 15 bases between. The CDR3 coding sequence is TGTGCCAGCAGTGAAATGAGGGCAGGGGAAACTGAAGCTTTCTTT. Translation gives CASSEMRAGETEAFF.

The CDR3 is CASSIDGNSGGWSSYNEQFF. CDR3 nucleotides: TGTGCCAGTAGTATAGATGGAAATAGCGGGGGGTGGAGCTCCTACAATGAGCAGTTCTTC. The V and J genes are TRBV19 and TRBJ2-1; 10 nucleotides line up with TRBD2. The germline CDR1 and CDR2 sequences are LNHDA and SQIVND (reference sequence). This CDR3 has 20 amino acids. Unmatched junction bases numbered 11, after V lost 0 bases and J lost 0 bases. The full variable domain, with the rest looked up from reference TRBV19 and TRBJ2-1, is DGGITQSPKYLFRKEGQNVTLSCEQNLNHDAMYWYRQDPGQGLRLIYYSQIVNDFQKGDIAEGYSVSREKKESFPLTVTSAQKNPTAFYLCASSIDGNSGGWSSYNEQFFGPGTRLTVL.

The rearrangement links TRBV5-5 to TRBJ2-7; 8 bases align to TRBD2. This CDR3 is 16 amino acids long. From germline, CDR1 is SGHKS and CDR2 YYEKEE (reference sequence). J gave up 2 bases and V 3 bases, and 10 bases lay outside the gene matches. In nucleotides, the CDR3 is TGTGCCAGCAGCTACCAGCTGTTTAGCGGGACCTACGAGCAGTACTTC. Protein sequence: CASSYQLFSGTYEQYF.

This clone was observed once. The chain couples TRBV4-1 to TRBJ1-2; no clear D gene. In germline, CDR1 is MGHRA, CDR2 YSYEKL. CDR3 size: 14 residues. The V end lost 3 bases, the J end lost 6 bases, and 14 bases lay between the germline ends. The CDR3 DNA is TGCGCCAGCAGCCATGACCCCGGAGGGAATGGCTACACCTTC. Translating gives CASSHDPGGNGYTF.

The V and J genes are TRBV12-3 or TRBV12-4 and TRBJ1-1; D uncertain. The V end was cut by 3 bases, the J end by 12 bases, with 14 bases between. The CDR3 totals 12 residues. CDR3 residues: CASSLGSSKSFF. CDR3 DNA sequence: TGTGCCAGCAGTTTGGGGTCATCTAAGTCTTTCTTT.

V usage is TRBV6-5 and J usage is TRBJ2-2; D may be TRBD1 (5 bases). V was shortened by 2 bases and J by 1 base, with 8 bases between the two germline ends. CDR1 and CDR2 from the germline V gene are MNHEY and SVGAGI. The CDR3 runs to 15 residues. The CDR3 loop reads CASSYQGWNTGELFF. Written as DNA, the CDR3 is TGTGCCAGCAGTTACCAGGGATGGAACACCGGGGAGCTGTTTTTT.